These 9 T cell receptor beta chains share one sample of origin, sequenced in a study of T cell repertoires in cytomegalovirus infection. From the reads, TCRdb called clonotypes with MiXCR, one entry per CDR3 protein. This sample has 200,000 to 300,000 distinct CDR3 sequences; over 9% occur once, and the top ten carry 1.5% to 2%. Sequencing used PBMCs. These receptor sequences come from a human donor in good health (CMV status not recorded). Some clones in this sample may be carry-over from other donors' samples.

The CDR3 DNA reads as TGCGCCAGCAGCTTGGCTGGGATGGGGCACGACAATCAGCCCCAGCATTTT. Translated: CASSLAGMGHDNQPQHF. The V and J genes are TRBV5-1 and TRBJ1-5, with D possibly TRBD1 on 5 matching bases. Germline lookup yields CDR1 SGHRS and CDR2 YFSETQ. V lost 0 bases, J lost 3 bases, and 16 bases lay in between. CDR3 length: 17 residues.

This clonotype was detected only a few times. The V gene is TRBV19, the J gene TRBJ2-7, with D unclear. Germline assignment: CDR1 LNHDA and CDR2 SQIVND (reference sequence). V dropped 9 bases and J dropped 2 bases, with 14 bases sitting between them. The CDR3 has 13 residues. CDR3 sequence reads: CASYTISAYEQYF. CDR3 DNA: TGTGCCAGCTATACGATTAGTGCCTACGAGCAGTACTTC.

This clonotype was seen repeatedly, ten times or more. The J gene is TRBJ2-1, the V gene TRBV7-2; 10 bases are a match to TRBD2. CDR3 length equals 15 residues. J lost 5 bases, V lost 4 bases, and 5 bases had no gene match. CDR1 and CDR2 (germline): SGHTA, FQGNSA. The CDR3 here is CASSSSGRGDNEQFF. CDR3 nucleotides: TGTGCCAGCAGCTCTAGCGGGAGAGGGGACAATGAGCAGTTCTTC.

This clonotype was counted many times. CDR3: CASSPGNPLQGYTF. For the CDR3, the DNA is TGTGCCAGCAGTCCAGGGAACCCACTTCAGGGCTACACCTTC. This chain joins TRBV28 and TRBJ1-2, with D perhaps TRBD1 (5 bases). Trimming took 5 bases from V and 8 from J, leaving 18 bases between them. The CDR3 is 14 amino acids. Germline assignment: CDR1 MDHEN and CDR2 SYDVKM.

This clonotype has ten or more counts. The chain carries TRBV6-1 and TRBJ2-7; D gene unclear. Germline CDR1 MNHNS, CDR2 SASEGT. CDR3 size: 13 residues. Trimming stripped 5 bases from V and 1 base from J, with 9 bases between. CDR3 in amino acids: CASSYHGSYEQYF. Written as DNA, the CDR3 is TGTGCCAGCAGTTACCACGGATCCTACGAGCAGTACTTC.

This clonotype has just a few counts. This chain joins TRBV27 and TRBJ2-3; TRBD1 matches 10 bases. The trim removed 4 bases at V and 2 bases at J, leaving 9 bases unmatched. CDR3 length: 17 residues. Germline CDR1 and CDR2: MNHEY and SMNVEV (reference sequence). The CDR3 sequence: CASSYLATGGFTDTQYF. The CDR3, as DNA: TGTGCCAGCAGTTACCTCGCGACAGGGGGCTTCACAGATACGCAGTATTTT.

In this sample, this clonotype turned up many times. CDR3 coding DNA: TGTGCCAGTAGTATGATGCAAGCGAACACTGAAGCTTTCTTT. Translating it yields CASSMMQANTEAFF. The chain employs TRBV19 and TRBJ1-1; D is unresolved. This CDR3 contains 14 residues. Germline V gene sequence: CDR1 LNHDA, CDR2 SQIVND (reference sequence). V was cut by 3 bases and J by 1 base, with 9 bases left in between.

This clonotype was counted ten times or more. The CDR3: CASSFTGTSDYNEQFF. CDR3 coding DNA: TGTGCCAGCAGCTTTACCGGGACTAGCGACTACAATGAGCAGTTCTTC. The V call is TRBV7-2, the J call TRBJ2-1; 10 nucleotides align to TRBD2. The germline gives CDR1 SGHTA, CDR2 FQGNSA. The CDR3 loop spans 16 amino acids. V gave up 3 bases and J gave up 3 bases; unmatched junction bases: 5.

This sequence joins TRBV2 and TRBJ2-7; 7 positions match TRBD2. V shed 6 bases, J shed 0 bases, and the junction held 5 bases outside the gene matches. The CDR3 length is 14 residues. Germline assignment: CDR1 SNHLY and CDR2 FYNNEI. Here the CDR3 DNA reads TGTGCCAGCAGGTGGGAGGGCCGCTCCTACGAGCAGTACTTC. This gives the protein CASRWEGRSYEQYF.